These 20 T cell receptor beta chains share one sample of origin, sequenced in a study of T cell repertoires in cytomegalovirus infection (dated by TCRdb to the late 2010s). Sequencing used an Illumina HiSeq 1500. TCRdb reworked the public reads: Q25 trimming with fastp, MiXCR clone assembly, productive beta chains retained. Each record represents a unique CDR3 protein, reported with the most common genes and DNA among its rows. The table for this sample lists 570,000 or so distinct CDR3 sequences; 35% to 50% of them were counted only once. The ten largest make up around 48% of the sample. For these receptors, no antigen is known. The treatment or condition label corresponds to: in vitro stimulation with specific CMV peptide epitopes to enrich CMV-specific T cells. The sequenced sample was cultured PBMCs, obtained from culture after CMV antigen stimulation. These TCRs come from a human donor in good health (CMV status not recorded). Some clones in this sample may be carry-over from other donors' samples.

V usage is TRBV14 and J usage is TRBJ1-3; D might be TRBD1 (6 bases). Germline V gene data show CDR1 as SGHDN and CDR2 as FVKESK. This CDR3 region has 14 residues. V was clipped by 10 bases and J by 2 bases, with 15 bases between them. Here the CDR3 reads CATGRGFAGNTIYF. The CDR3 coding sequence is TGTGCCACCGGCAGGGGATTTGCTGGAAACACCATATATTTT.

V is TRBV7-2 and J is TRBJ1-1, with unresolved D. V gave up 0 bases and J gave up 4 bases, with 12 bases separating them. CDR1 SGHTA and CDR2 FQGNSA come from the germline V gene. The CDR3 loop spans 15 amino acids. The CDR3 loop is CASSLAGPAGTEAFF. CDR3 coding DNA: TGTGCCAGCAGCTTAGCGGGCCCGGCGGGCACTGAAGCTTTCTTT.

The table lists this clonotype with a few counts. The gene calls are TRBV7-6 and TRBJ1-5; D is unresolved. V lost 2 bases and J lost 0, with 14 bases in between. The CDR3 consists of 17 residues. Germline CDR1 SGHVS, CDR2 FNYEAQ. The CDR3 coding sequence is TGTGCCAGCAGCTTATTACGATCTGAAGATAGCAATCAGCCCCAGCATTTT. Its protein product is CASSLLRSEDSNQPQHF.

The V and J genes are TRBV6-1 and TRBJ2-3; TRBD2 aligns across 14 bases. Germline V gene lookup returns CDR1 MNHNS and CDR2 SASEGT. The V segment lost 6 bases and the J segment 3 bases; nucleotides outside the gene matches: 5. The CDR3 runs to 16 residues. As DNA, the CDR3 is TGTGCCAGCAGCCGGGGACTAGCGGGGGCTACAGATACGCAGTATTTT. It translates to CASSRGLAGATDTQYF.

The gene calls are TRBV12-3 or TRBV12-4 and TRBJ2-2; 12 bases align to TRBD1. The CDR3 is 20 amino acids. With V trimmed by 6 bases and J by 2 bases, 16 bases remained unmatched. The DNA of the CDR3 is TGTGCCAGCAGGGAGGGGACAGGGGGCCAAGGAATTGGAAACACCGGGGAGCTGTTTTTT. As protein: CASREGTGGQGIGNTGELFF.

This clonotype has only a few counts. This sequence joins TRBV7-2 and TRBJ2-2; 8 bases are a match to TRBD2. Germline-derived CDR1 and CDR2 are SGHTA and FQGNSA. CDR3 length: 15 amino acids. After removal of 3 bases from V and 7 bases from J, the junction contained 7 bases not matched to a gene. CDR3 region: CASSFSASGYGELFF. CDR3 DNA: TGTGCCAGCAGCTTTTCAGCTAGCGGGTACGGGGAGCTGTTTTTT. Full variable domain (outside the CDR3, taken from reference TRBV7-2 and TRBJ2-2): GAGVSQSPSNKVTEKGKDVELRCDPISGHTALYWYRQSLGQGLEFLIYFQGNSAPDKSGLPSDRFSAERTGGSVSTLTIQRTQQEDSAVYLCASSFSASGYGELFFGEGSRLTVL.

This clonotype was recorded a few times. V usage is TRBV12-3 or TRBV12-4 and J usage is TRBJ1-1, with a weak D call TRBD1 (6 bases). The CDR3 loop spans 14 amino acids. Deletions cut 3 bases from V and 6 bases from J, with 14 bases between. The CDR3 nucleotides read TGTGCCAGCAGTTTGCGGGGGCCAATGGCTGAAGCTTTCTTT. It is translated as CASSLRGPMAEAFF.

This sequence joins TRBV5-1 and TRBJ2-5; 7 positions match TRBD1. Germline V CDR1 and CDR2: SGHRS, YFSETQ. This CDR3 is 15 amino acids long. V gave up 3 bases and J gave up 7 bases; unmatched junction bases: 12. CDR3 DNA sequence: TGCGCCAGCAGCTCCGGACAGGACAACGGAGGGACCCAGTACTTC. This encodes CASSSGQDNGGTQYF.

The chain carries TRBV7-6 and TRBJ2-2, with TRBD2 matching 8 bases. V trimming: 6 bases; J trimming: 5 bases; junction bases outside the gene matches: 8. CDR1 SGHVS and CDR2 FNYEAQ come from the germline V gene. The CDR3 consists of 15 residues. The CDR3 DNA is TGTGCCAGCAGTCGTAGCGGGACTCGAACCGGGGAGCTGTTTTTT. It is translated as CASSRSGTRTGELFF.

J is TRBJ1-1 and V is TRBV12-3 or TRBV12-4, with 7 bases matching TRBD1. Trimming cost V 7 bases and J 7 bases; bases outside gene matches: 6. CDR3 length: 12 amino acids. The CDR3 coding sequence is TGTGCCAGCACCCCCCGACAGGGTGAAGCTTTCTTT. It specifies CASTPRQGEAFF.

The chain employs TRBV6-2 or TRBV6-3 and TRBJ2-7; tentatively, D is TRBD2 (6 bases). Trimming took off 10 bases at V and 5 bases at J, with 24 bases between the two ends. The CDR3 covers 15 residues. The germline V gene has CDR1 MNHEY and CDR2 SVGEGT. In nucleotides, the CDR3 is TGTGCCACCCCAGGAGGGGCACGGCCAGTCCACGAGCAGTACTTC. Amino acids: CATPGGARPVHEQYF.

This clonotype was seen repeatedly, ten times or more. This rearrangement joins TRBV7-6 to TRBJ2-7, with no clear D. Germline CDR1 SGHVS, CDR2 FNYEAQ. The V and J ends lost 5 bases and 2 bases respectively, with 7 bases between them. There are 12 residues in the CDR3. CDR3 in DNA: TGTGCCAGCAGCCCCCAGCCCTACGAGCAGTACTTC. It translates to CASSPQPYEQYF.

Note on this clonotype: At one end, the junction sequence differs from germline, possibly due to a read error. The chain carries TRBV5-3 and TRBJ1-4; no clear D gene. TRBV5-3 is noted as an ORF with a role that remains uncertain. The CDR3 length is 15 residues. The CDR3 DNA reads TGTGCCAGCAGCTCCTTTCCCCGAACTAATGAAAAACTGTTTTTT. Its translation: CASSSFPRTNEKLFF.

In DNA form, the CDR3 reads TGTGCCAGTAGTATAGGGCCCCGGGAGGCAACTAATGAAAAACTGTTTTTT. Residues: CASSIGPREATNEKLFF. The V gene is TRBV19, the J gene TRBJ1-4, with unresolved D. Germline assignment: CDR1 LNHDA and CDR2 SQIVND (reference sequence). With 1 base removed from V and 0 bases from J, the gap between germline ends came to 12 bases. There are 17 residues in the CDR3.

The V and J genes are TRBV14 and TRBJ2-3; D is possibly TRBD1 (6 bases). This CDR3 region has 12 residues. V lost 0 bases to trimming and J lost 11 bases, with 9 bases between them. The germline CDR1 and CDR2 sequences are SGHDN and FVKESK. For the CDR3, the DNA is TGTGCCAGCAGCCAAGAGGACAGAAAGCAGTATTTT. Protein product: CASSQEDRKQYF. Together with reference TRBV14 and TRBJ2-3, the CDR3 gives the full variable domain: EAGVTQFPSHSVIEKGQTVTLRCDPISGHDNLYWYRRVMGKEIKFLLHFVKESKQDESGMPNNRFLAERTGGTYSTLKVQPAELEDSGVYFCASSQEDRKQYFGPGTRLTVL.

This chain links TRBV2 with TRBJ1-1; a weak D match, TRBD1 (5 bases). Germline CDR1 reads SNHLY; CDR2 reads FYNNEI. With 4 bases removed from V and 0 bases from J, the gap between germline ends came to 15 bases. CDR3 length: 16 amino acids. The CDR3 DNA sequence: TGTGCCAGCAGTGTAGCGGCAGGGCGCATGAACACTGAAGCTTTCTTT. It yields the protein CASSVAAGRMNTEAFF.

The table lists this clonotype with many counts. The V call is TRBV7-2, the J call TRBJ2-3; 16 nucleotides agree with TRBD2. J was trimmed by 2 bases and V by 1 base; bases with no gene match: 6. The CDR3 has 19 amino acids. Germline CDR1 reads SGHTA; CDR2 reads FQGNSA. CDR3 nucleotides: TGTGCCAGCAGCTTAGAGTGGGGACTAGCGGGGGGGCCCACAGATACGCAGTATTTT. This sequence encodes CASSLEWGLAGGPTDTQYF.

This clonotype was seen more than once but under ten times. The genes are TRBV7-2 and TRBJ1-6, with 10 bases fitting TRBD1. Germline trimming cut 2 bases from V and 9 bases from J; bases unmatched to any gene: 4. The length of the CDR3 is 15 residues. Germline V lookup: CDR1 SGHTA, CDR2 FQGNSA. In DNA form, the CDR3 reads TGTGCCAGCAGCTTACGGGACAGGGGCGGTTCACCCCTCCACTTT. It translates to CASSLRDRGGSPLHF.

The V and J genes are TRBV6-1 and TRBJ2-1; TRBD1 or TRBD2 may be the D gene (5 bases each). The CDR3 has 15 amino acids. Germline V gives CDR1 MNHNS, CDR2 SASEGT. Trimming took off 8 bases at V and 6 bases at J, with 20 bases between the two ends. CDR3 amino acids: CASSQRTGLGNEQFF. The CDR3 coding sequence is TGTGCCAGCTCCCAAAGGACGGGGCTTGGCAATGAGCAGTTCTTC.

The CDR3 sequence: CASSQARTGGELFF. CDR3 in DNA: TGCGCCAGCAGCCAAGCCCGGACGGGAGGGGAGCTGTTTTTT. J is TRBJ2-2 and V is TRBV4-1, with TRBD2 as a possible D gene (5 bases). The CDR3 is 14 amino acids. Germline V gene data show CDR1 as MGHRA and CDR2 as YSYEKL. V was cut by 1 base and J by 8 bases, with 11 bases left in between.